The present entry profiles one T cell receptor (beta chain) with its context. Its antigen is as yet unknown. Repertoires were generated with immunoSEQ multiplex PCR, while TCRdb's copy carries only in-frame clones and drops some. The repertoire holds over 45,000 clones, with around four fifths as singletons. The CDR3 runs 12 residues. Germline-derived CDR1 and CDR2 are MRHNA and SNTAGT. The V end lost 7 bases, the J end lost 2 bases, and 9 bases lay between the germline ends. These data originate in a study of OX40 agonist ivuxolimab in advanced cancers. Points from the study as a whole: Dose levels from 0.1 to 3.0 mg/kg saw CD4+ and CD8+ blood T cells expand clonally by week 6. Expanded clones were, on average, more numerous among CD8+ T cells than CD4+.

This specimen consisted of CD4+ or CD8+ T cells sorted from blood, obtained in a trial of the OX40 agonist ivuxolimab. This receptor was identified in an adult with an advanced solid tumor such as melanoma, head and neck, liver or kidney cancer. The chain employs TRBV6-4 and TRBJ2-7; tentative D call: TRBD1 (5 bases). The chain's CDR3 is CASNLDTYEQYF. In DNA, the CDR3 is TGTGCCAGCAACCTGGACACCTACGAGCAGTACTTC.